Given below is one T cell receptor beta chain in context. What antigen it recognizes has not been identified. Base qualities are missing; no much larger clone stands one base away. This record comes from a study of blood T cell repertoires in COVID-19 (dated by TCRdb to 2019 to 2021). At the level of the whole study: Samples from collaborators originated in the United States, Italy and Spain and spanned both the acute and convalescent phases of COVID-19. The prospective study material was composed of cDNA or gDNA derived from T cells, B-cell-depleted T cells, or PBMCs. Sample metadata almost always included a de-identified subject ID, COVID-19 status, age in years and sex. Where available, HLA class I and class II types were taken from metadata supplied by the sample provider and were not determined by assay-based typing. Subjects who had been exposed to COVID-19, were actively infected with it, or had recovered from it provided the deeply sampled blood TCRbeta repertoires that made up the dataset. Samples came from the ongoing ImmuneRACE study (first 160 participants) plus 1,254 subjects from 6 global collaborators. The repertoires were released in a freely available public database meant as a resource for research on the immune response to SARS-CoV-2.

TCRbeta CDR3 regions were amplified from genomic DNA by means of the immunoSEQ Assay, a bias-controlled multiplex PCR. Under the source paper's analysis protocol: The number of nucleated cells in each sample was estimated by amplification of reference gene primers within the assay. To quantify the absolute abundance of each unique TCRbeta CDR3 rearrangement, sequence reads were collapsed and filtered. For each sample, productive Simpson clonality was calculated as the square root of Simpson's diversity index across productive rearrangements. The table comes from immuneACCESS by way of TCRdb, which keeps in-frame sequences with V and J called. Part of the clones is missing from these tables; in studies checked, under half for an unresolved V gene and the rest for unknown reasons. The V and J calls and clone size were taken over from that table, and D and trimming were inferred from the DNA. For this sample the table gives 70,000 or so clones, of which over 65% were detected only once. Under 40% of the sample is taken by the ten largest.

General study outcomes and caveats: The quantity of clinical and demographic metadata differed by source and by participant and was supplied without curation.

Whole blood was collected in K2EDTA tubes by collaborating institutions according to the institutions' own protocols. For TCRbeta analysis, collaborator samples were shipped as frozen whole blood, as isolated PBMCs, or as DNA extracted from either sample type. Its CDR3 holds 16 amino acids, cysteine through phenylalanine. Just CDR3 DNA is preserved here, 48 bases in frame from base 1. Taken from the germline V gene, the CDR1 and CDR2 loops are SNHLY and FYNNEI. For this chain, trimming is 4 bases at the V end and 4 bases at the J end, and the number of junction bases without a gene match is 9. The specimen sequenced was peripheral blood. The TCR originated in a woman between 65 and 79 years old with acute or convalescent COVID-19. The chain links TRBV2 with TRBJ2-1; 8 of the junction bases match TRBD2. The DNA is TGTGCCAGCAGTGGGATAGGCGGGAGGACATACAATGAGCAGTTCTTC. Its amino acids are CASSGIGGRTYNEQFF.